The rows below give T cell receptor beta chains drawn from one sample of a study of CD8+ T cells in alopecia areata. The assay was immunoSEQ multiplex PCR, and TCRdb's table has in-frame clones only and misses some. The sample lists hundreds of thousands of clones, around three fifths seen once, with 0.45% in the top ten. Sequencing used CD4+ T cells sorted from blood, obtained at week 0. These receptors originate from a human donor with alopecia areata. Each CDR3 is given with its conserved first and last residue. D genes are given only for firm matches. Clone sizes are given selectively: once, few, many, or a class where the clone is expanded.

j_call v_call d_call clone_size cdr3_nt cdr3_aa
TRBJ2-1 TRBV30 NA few TGTGCCTGGACCGGGGTCGTCTACAATGAGCAGTTCTTC CAWTGVVYNEQFF
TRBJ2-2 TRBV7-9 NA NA TGTGCCAGCAGCTTAGGGGCAGGAGACACCGGGGAGCTGTTTTTT CASSLGAGDTGELFF
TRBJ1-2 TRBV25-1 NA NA TGTGCCAGCAGTGACAGGGTCCTAGGCGGCTACACCTTC CASSDRVLGGYTF
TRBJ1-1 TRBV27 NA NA TGTGCCAGCAGCCTAACCGGGGGTGTAGCTTTCTTT CASSLTGGVAFF
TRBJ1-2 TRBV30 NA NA TGTGCCTGGAGTCCGCAAGCACCATGGGGCTACACCTTC CAWSPQAPWGYTF
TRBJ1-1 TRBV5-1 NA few TGCGCCAGCAGCTGGAATGGGGACGGAGCTTTCTTT CASSWNGDGAFF
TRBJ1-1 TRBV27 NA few TGTGCCAGCAGTTCATCAATGCAGGGCCCCTCGCTTGAAGCTTTCTTT CASSSSMQGPSLEAFF
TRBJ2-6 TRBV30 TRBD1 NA TGTGCCTGGGACAGGGGGCTTGGGGCCAACGTCCTGACTTTC CAWDRGLGANVLTF
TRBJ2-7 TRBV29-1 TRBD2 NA TGCAGCGCTCTCGGGCTAGCGGGAGACGAGCAGTACTTC CSALGLAGDEQYF
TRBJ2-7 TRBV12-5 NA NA TGTGCTAGTGGTAGAGGCTACGAGCAGTACTTC CASGRGYEQYF
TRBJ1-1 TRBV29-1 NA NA TGCAGCAATGCTCGGGGAGGGGGCACTGAAGCTTTCTTT CSNARGGGTEAFF
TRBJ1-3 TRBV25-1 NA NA TGTGCCAGCAGACAGGGAGCTGGAAACACCATATATTTT CASRQGAGNTIYF
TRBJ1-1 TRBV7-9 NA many TGTGCCAGCAGCTTAAAGGCTTCGAACACTGAAGCTTTCTTT CASSLKASNTEAFF
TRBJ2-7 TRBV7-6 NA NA TGTGCCAGCAGCTTGAATACTCAGGGGGGCTACGAGCAGTACTTC CASSLNTQGGYEQYF
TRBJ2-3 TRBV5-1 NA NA TGCGCCAGCAGCTTCCCCAGCGGTCCCACAGATACGCAGTATTTT CASSFPSGPTDTQYF
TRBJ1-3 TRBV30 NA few TGTGCCTGGAGTCGACTGCAGGTGCCTGGAAACACCATATATTTT CAWSRLQVPGNTIYF
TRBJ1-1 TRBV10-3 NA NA TGTGCCATCAGTGAAGGGCTCAACACTGAAGCTTTCTTT CAISEGLNTEAFF
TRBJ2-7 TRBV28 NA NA TGTGCCAGCGGGACGACAAGGGAGCAGTACTTC CASGTTREQYF
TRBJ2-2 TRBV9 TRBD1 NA TGTGCCAGCAGCGCCAGGACAGGGGGCGAGCTGTTTTTT CASSARTGGELFF
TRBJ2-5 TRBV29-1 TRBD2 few TGCAGCGTTGGGCATTTACTAGCGGACGCAGAGACCCAGTACTTC CSVGHLLADAETQYF
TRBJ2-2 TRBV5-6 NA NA TGTGCCAGCAGCTTGATTACGGGGGCCGGGGAGCTGTTTTTT CASSLITGAGELFF
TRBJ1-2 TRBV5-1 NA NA TGCGCCACCACAAGGGCCGGAAAAAAGGGCTACACCTTC CATTRAGKKGYTF
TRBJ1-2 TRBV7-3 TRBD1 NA TGTGCCAGCAGCTTTCAGGGGGACTATGGCTACACCTTC CASSFQGDYGYTF
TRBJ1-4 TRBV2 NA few TGTGCCAGCAGGGCGGACCGAGTTGAAAAACTGTTTTTT CASRADRVEKLFF
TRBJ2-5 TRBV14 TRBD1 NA TGTGCCAGCAGCGAGGGACAGGGGAGCTACCAAGAGACCCAGTACTTC CASSEGQGSYQETQYF
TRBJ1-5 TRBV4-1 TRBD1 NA TGCGCCAGCAGCCAAGCAGGGGGCGGAAGCAATCAGCCCCAGCATTTT CASSQAGGGSNQPQHF
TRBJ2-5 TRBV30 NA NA TGTGCCTGGAGTGGTACAGGGGAGACCCAGTACTTC CAWSGTGETQYF
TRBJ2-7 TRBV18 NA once TGTGCCAGCTCCCTCGCCGCCGAGCAGTACTTC CASSLAAEQYF
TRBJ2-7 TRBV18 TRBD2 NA TGTGCCAGCTCACCATCGGGAGGGTTGGCCTACGAGCAGTACTTC CASSPSGGLAYEQYF
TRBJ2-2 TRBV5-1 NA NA TGCGCCAGCAGCTCTTCTAACACCGGGGAGCTGTTTTTT CASSSSNTGELFF
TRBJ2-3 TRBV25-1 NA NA TGTGCCGCTCGACAGGAATACACAGATACGCAGTATTTT CAARQEYTDTQYF
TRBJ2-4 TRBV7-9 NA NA TGTGCCAGCACCAAGAGTGGAGCCAAAAACATTCAGTACTTC CASTKSGAKNIQYF
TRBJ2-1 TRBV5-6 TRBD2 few TGTGCCAGCAGCTTTAGCGGGAGACCTAGCTCCTACAATGAGCAGTTCTTC CASSFSGRPSSYNEQFF
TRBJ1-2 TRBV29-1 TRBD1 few TGCAGCGTTGGGGACAGGACCTCCTATGGCTACACCTTC CSVGDRTSYGYTF
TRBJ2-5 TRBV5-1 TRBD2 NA TGCGCCAGCAGCCCTAGCGGGGAGACCCAGTACTTC CASSPSGETQYF
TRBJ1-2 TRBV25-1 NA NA TGTGCCAGCGGGGACGGCTATGGCTACACCTTC CASGDGYGYTF
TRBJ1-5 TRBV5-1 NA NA TGCGCCAGCAGCTTCGGGGGACGCAATCAGCCCCAGCATTTT CASSFGGRNQPQHF
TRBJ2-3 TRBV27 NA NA TGTGCCACCATCCTCCGGCGGCCTCGTTTTGGGACAGATACGCAGTATTTT CATILRRPRFGTDTQYF
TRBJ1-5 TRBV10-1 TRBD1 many TGCGCCAGCAGTATGGACAGGGGACAGCCCCAGCATTTT CASSMDRGQPQHF
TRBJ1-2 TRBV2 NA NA TGTGCCAGCAGGGTTGCACTGAACTATGGCTACACCTTC CASRVALNYGYTF
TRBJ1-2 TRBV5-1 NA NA TGCGCCAGCAGCTTCATGGAACGTGGTGGCTACACCTTC CASSFMERGGYTF
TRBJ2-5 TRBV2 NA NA TGTGCCAGCGGTGGGTGGCAAGAGACCCAGTACTTC CASGGWQETQYF
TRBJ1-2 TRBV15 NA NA TGTGCCACCAGCACCTACAGGGACGGCTACACCTTC CATSTYRDGYTF
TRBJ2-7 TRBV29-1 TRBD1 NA TGCAGCGTTGGACGGGACAGGGGCGACGAGCAGTACTTC CSVGRDRGDEQYF
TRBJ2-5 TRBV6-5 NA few TGTGCCAGCAGGGGGGGAGTTGAGACCCAGTACTTC CASRGGVETQYF
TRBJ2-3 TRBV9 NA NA TGTGCCAGCAGCGTTAGCGCCACAGATACGCAGTATTTT CASSVSATDTQYF
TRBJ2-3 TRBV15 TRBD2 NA TGTGCCACCAGCAGCCACGGGACTAGCGGGAGGGATACGCAGTATTTT CATSSHGTSGRDTQYF
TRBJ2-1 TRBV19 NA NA TGTGCCAGTAGTTCTTACGGACAGATGGTCGAGCAGTTCTTC CASSSYGQMVEQFF
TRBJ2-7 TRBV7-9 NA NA TGTGCCAGCAGCCCGCCGTTGACCACCTACGAGCAGTACTTC CASSPPLTTYEQYF
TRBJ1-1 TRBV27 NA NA TGTGCCAGCACTCGCGGGGCGGGGGGGAACACTGAAGCTTTCTTT CASTRGAGGNTEAFF
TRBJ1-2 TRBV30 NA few TGTGCCTGGTCCCGGTGGGTTTCAGAGGGTGGCTACACCTTC CAWSRWVSEGGYTF
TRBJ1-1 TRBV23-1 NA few TGCGCCAGCCTTGAAGCTTTCTTT CASLEAFF
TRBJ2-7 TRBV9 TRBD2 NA TGTGCCAGCAGCAGGGGACTAGCGGGAGTTTCTCCCTACGAGCAGTACTTC CASSRGLAGVSPYEQYF
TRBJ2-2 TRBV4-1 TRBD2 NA TGCGCCAGCAGCCAAGTACGGCTAGCGGGATCCGGGGAGCTGTTTTTT CASSQVRLAGSGELFF